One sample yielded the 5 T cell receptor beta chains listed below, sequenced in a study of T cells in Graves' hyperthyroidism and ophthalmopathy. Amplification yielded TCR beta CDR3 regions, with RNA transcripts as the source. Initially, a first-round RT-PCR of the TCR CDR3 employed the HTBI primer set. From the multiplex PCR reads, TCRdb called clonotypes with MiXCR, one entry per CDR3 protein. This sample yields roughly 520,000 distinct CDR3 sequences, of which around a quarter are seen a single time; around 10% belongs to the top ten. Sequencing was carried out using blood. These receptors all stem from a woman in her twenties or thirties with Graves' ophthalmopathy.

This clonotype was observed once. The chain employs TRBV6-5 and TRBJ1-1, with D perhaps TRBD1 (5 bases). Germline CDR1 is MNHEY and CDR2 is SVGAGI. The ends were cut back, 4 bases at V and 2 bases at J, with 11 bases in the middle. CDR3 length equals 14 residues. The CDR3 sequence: CASSFTTVNTEAFF. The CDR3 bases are TGTGCCAGCAGTTTCACGACAGTTAACACTGAAGCTTTCTTT.

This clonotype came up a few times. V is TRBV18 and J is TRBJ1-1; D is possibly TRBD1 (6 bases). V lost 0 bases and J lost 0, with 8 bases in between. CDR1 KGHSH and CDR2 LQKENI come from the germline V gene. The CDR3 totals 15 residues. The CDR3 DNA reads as TGTGCCAGCTCACCACCGGGGGCAGTGAACACTGAAGCTTTCTTT. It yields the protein CASSPPGAVNTEAFF.

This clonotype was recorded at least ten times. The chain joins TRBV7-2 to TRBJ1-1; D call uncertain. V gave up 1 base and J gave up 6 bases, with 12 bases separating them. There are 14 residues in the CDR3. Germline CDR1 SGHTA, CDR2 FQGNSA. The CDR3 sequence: CASSLDVETPEAFF. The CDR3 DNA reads TGTGCCAGCAGCTTAGATGTTGAGACACCTGAAGCTTTCTTT.

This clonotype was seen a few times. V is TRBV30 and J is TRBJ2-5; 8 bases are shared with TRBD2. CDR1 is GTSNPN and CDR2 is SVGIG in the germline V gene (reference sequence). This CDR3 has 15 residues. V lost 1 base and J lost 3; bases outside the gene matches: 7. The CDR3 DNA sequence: TGTGCCTGGAGTGGGCGGGGGGCCTTGGAAGAGACCCAGTACTTC. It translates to CAWSGRGALEETQYF.

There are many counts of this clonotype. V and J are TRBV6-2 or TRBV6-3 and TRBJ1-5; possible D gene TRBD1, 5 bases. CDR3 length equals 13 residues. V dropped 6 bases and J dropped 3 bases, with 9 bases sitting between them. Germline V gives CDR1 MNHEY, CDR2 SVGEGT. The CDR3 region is CASRDSFNQPQHF. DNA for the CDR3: TGTGCCAGCAGAGACAGTTTCAATCAGCCCCAGCATTTT.